This T cell receptor (beta chain) stems from a study of cytomegalovirus exposure and HLA in healthy donors. Study-level results: The productive fraction for most TCR beta V segments was about 90% or about 30% in an earlier analysis.

This CDR3 is built from 15 residues. Per germline, CDR1 LGHNA and CDR2 YSLEER. The trim removed 0 bases at V and 7 bases at J, leaving 8 bases unmatched. PCR involved 60 Vbeta and 13 Jbeta primers. Measured with immunoSEQ multiplex PCR; TCRdb has only the in-frame clones, and not every one. The sample yields around 150,000 clones, approximately 84% seen once. Turning to this clone: Its antigen is currently unknown.

This sequence was found in a man aged 18 to 35 in good health and CMV-seropositive. V gene TRBV4-3 combines with J gene TRBJ2-7, with 8 bases fitting TRBD2. The material sequenced was PBMCs. CDR3 nucleotide sequence: TGCGCCAGCAGCCAAGACCTCCGATTAGCGGGGGAGCAGTACTTC. This translates into CASSQDLRLAGEQYF.